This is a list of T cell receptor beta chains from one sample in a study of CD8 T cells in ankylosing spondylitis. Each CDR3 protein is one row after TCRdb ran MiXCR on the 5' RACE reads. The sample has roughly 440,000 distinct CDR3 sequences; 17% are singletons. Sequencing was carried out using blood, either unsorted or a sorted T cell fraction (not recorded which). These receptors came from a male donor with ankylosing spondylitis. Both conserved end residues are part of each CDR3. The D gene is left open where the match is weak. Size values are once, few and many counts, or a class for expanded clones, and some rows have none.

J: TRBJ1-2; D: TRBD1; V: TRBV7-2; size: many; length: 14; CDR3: CASSGRQGNYGYTF; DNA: TGTGCCAGCAGCGGGAGACAGGGGAACTATGGCTACACCTTC
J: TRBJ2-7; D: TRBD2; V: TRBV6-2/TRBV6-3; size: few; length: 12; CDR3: CATGRAVYEQYF; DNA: TGTGCTACCGGGAGGGCCGTCTACGAGCAGTACTTC
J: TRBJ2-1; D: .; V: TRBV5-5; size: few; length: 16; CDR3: CASSPSGTPAYNEQFF; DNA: TGTGCCAGCAGCCCGTCCGGGACTCCCGCCTACAATGAGCAGTTCTTC
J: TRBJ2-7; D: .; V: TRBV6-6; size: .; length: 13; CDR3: CASRYGTDYEQYF; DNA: TGTGCCAGCAGATACGGGACGGACTACGAGCAGTACTTC
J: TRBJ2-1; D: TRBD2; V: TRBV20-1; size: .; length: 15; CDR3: CSARISGRASNEQFF; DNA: TGCAGTGCTAGAATTAGCGGGAGGGCCTCCAATGAGCAGTTCTTC
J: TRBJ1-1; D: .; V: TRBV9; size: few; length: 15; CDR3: CASSPGGGFYTEAFF; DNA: TGTGCCAGCAGCCCCGGCGGAGGTTTCTACACTGAAGCTTTCTTT
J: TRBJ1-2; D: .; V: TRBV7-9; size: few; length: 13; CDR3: CASSAQGVYGYTF; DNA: TGTGCCAGCAGCGCGCAGGGCGTCTATGGCTACACCTTC
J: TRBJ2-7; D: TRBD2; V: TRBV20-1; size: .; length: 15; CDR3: CSAREGTSGPYEQYF; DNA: TGCAGTGCTAGAGAAGGGACTAGCGGTCCCTACGAGCAGTACTTC
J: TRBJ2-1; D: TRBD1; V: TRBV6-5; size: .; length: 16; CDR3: CASSYREGTGVNEQFF; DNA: TGTGCCAGCAGTTACCGGGAGGGGACAGGGGTCAATGAGCAGTTCTTC
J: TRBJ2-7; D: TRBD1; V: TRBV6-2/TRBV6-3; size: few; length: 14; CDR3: CASIATGKTYEQYF; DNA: TGTGCCAGCATTGCGACAGGGAAAACCTACGAGCAGTACTTC
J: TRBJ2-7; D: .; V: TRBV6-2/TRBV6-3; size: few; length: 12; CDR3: CASSRRPYEQYF; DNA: TGTGCCAGCAGTCGCAGACCTTACGAGCAGTACTTC
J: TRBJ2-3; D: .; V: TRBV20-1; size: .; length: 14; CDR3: CSAAWVGREDTQYF; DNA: TGCAGTGCTGCTTGGGTAGGGCGGGAAGATACGCAGTATTTT
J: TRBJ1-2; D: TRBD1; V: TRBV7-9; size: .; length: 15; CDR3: CASSLSPGGVGGYTF; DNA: TGTGCCAGCAGCTTATCCCCAGGGGGGGTTGGTGGCTACACCTTC
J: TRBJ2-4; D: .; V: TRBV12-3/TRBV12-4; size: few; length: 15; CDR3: CASSLDSLGKNIQYF; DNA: TGTGCCAGCAGTTTAGACAGTCTCGGCAAAAACATTCAGTACTTC
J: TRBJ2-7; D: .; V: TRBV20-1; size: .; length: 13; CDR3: CSATQGLGYEQYF; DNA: TGCAGTGCTACTCAGGGTTTGGGGTACGAGCAGTACTTC
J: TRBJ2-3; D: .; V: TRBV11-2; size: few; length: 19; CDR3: CASSLDLMPRLTRADTQYF; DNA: TGTGCCAGCAGCTTAGACCTGATGCCAAGACTGACTAGGGCAGATACGCAGTATTTT